This T cell receptor (beta chain) stems from a study of T cell responses to AZD1222 COVID-19 vaccine (dated by TCRdb to the early 2020s). Concerning the study at large: A total of over 230 trial participants underwent TCR sequencing, of whom 207 received two doses of AZD1222 and about 26 received two doses of the MenACWY control vaccine. Trial participants were enrolled by age into subgroups of 18-55, 56-69 and 70-plus years, and about 150, 27 and 61 TCR-sequenced participants, respectively, were included in these subgroups.

Points the paper makes about the study in general: Because no day 14 peak-response samples were available, repertoires were characterized only after the peak T cell response. The vaccine-associated CD4 TCRs covered the entire spike protein, and the dominant responses fell in regions 160-218 and 743-854. A significant rise in spike-specific TCR breadth and depth was observed after two AZD1222 doses relative to day 0 and relative to MenACWY recipients. The 56-69-year group was small, and its depth increase did not reach significance, likely because of low power. Nearly half of unique spike-specific TCRs reportedly recognized epitopes outside regions mutated in the B.1.351 and B.1.1.7 variants. Participants were mostly white British, with more females than males. The authors suggested clonal diversity may have been underestimated. Only six or seven AZD1222 recipients were SARS-CoV-2 seropositive at baseline, limiting conclusions about previously exposed vaccinees.

Comments on this clone: The antigen it binds to is not known. Base qualities are missing; no much larger clone stands one base away.

The time point label here, explained by the study, means: about 28 days (+/-7) after the second vaccine dose. This specimen's treatment or condition label, per the study, means: meningococcal conjugate vaccine given as trial control. Samples from vaccinated people were obtained from the UK trials COV001 and COV002, which included a single-blind randomized controlled phase 2/3 trial of AZD1222 (ChAdOx1 nCoV-19) in healthy adults. Trial participant PBMC samples were collected at day 0 and day 28 after the second dose for TCRbeta chain sequencing. The CDR3 regions of human TCRbeta chains were analyzed by immunosequencing. The paper's data handling went like this. TCRs in the repertoires were matched against a reference library of SARS-CoV-2-specific TCRs that had been generated with the MIRA antigen-specificity platform. Breadth meant the fraction of unique TCRs that were SARS-CoV-2-associated, whereas depth meant the fraction of total T cells that were SARS-CoV-2-associated. Using the MIRA data, every spike-specific TCR was mapped to the spike region that the TCR reacted to and assigned to either a CD4 or a CD8 class. Log10-transformed breadth and depth values were compared by one-way ANOVA with Sidak's multiple comparisons tests. TCRdb took over this immuneACCESS table, retaining in-frame rearrangements with V and J assigned. Such tables are incomplete; in checked studies, under half of the missing clones stem from an unresolved V gene, and the remainder is unexplained. The V and J calls and clone size are taken from that table; D and trimming were inferred from the DNA. This sample comprises just under 150,000 clones, 88% of them detected only once. The ten largest clones add up to 5% to 6.5% of the sample.

Spanning cysteine to phenylalanine, the CDR3 consists of 15 amino acids. Only the CDR3 portion is preserved as DNA: 45 bases, with reading frame beginning at the first base. V and J are truncated by 4 bases and 4 bases respectively, leaving an intervening sequence of 14 bases. The germline V gene specifies MNHEY as CDR1 and SVGEGT as CDR2. The chain couples TRBV6-2 or TRBV6-3 to TRBJ1-3; the D gene remains uncertain. The sequence was obtained from an adult who received the MenACWY meningococcal vaccine as a control. The sequencing here drew on peripheral blood, taken 28 days after the second dose of the MenACWY control vaccine. The CDR3 loop reads CASSLGSVIGNTIYF. The DNA reads as follows: TGTGCCAGCAGTTTGGGGTCGGTCATCGGAAACACCATATATTTT.